The source of this TCR beta chain is a study of CD8 T cells in ankylosing spondylitis. This clonotype was recorded many times. Its antigen remains unknown. Broader study findings: Within ankylosing spondylitis blood, a TCR beta motif made up of eight highly homologous variants appeared to be characteristic. A CD8+ phenotype characterized the disease-linked clones, which were relatively rare in peripheral blood. Previous work reported some of these motif variants in the synovial fluid and blood of reactive arthritis.

Scientists made TCR beta libraries using quantitative 5'-RACE with molecular barcodes. TCRdb reprocessed the 5' RACE reads with MiXCR, giving one entry per CDR3 protein. The sample yields under 300,000 distinct CDR3 sequences, around 10% seen once. The V and J ends lost 4 bases and 1 base respectively, with 16 bases between them. Per the germline V gene, CDR1 is KGHDR and CDR2 is SFDVKD. The CDR3 runs to 16 residues. J is TRBJ2-7 and V is TRBV24-1, with D possibly being TRBD1 or TRBD2 (5 bases each). The material sequenced was blood, either unsorted or a sorted T cell fraction (not recorded which). The receptor's source is a male donor with ankylosing spondylitis or in good health (not recorded which). DNA for the CDR3: TGTGCCACCAGTGACTCCCCGGGGCGTCTTTCCTACGAGCAGTACTTC. The encoded protein is CATSDSPGRLSYEQYF.